The 10 T cell receptor beta chains below come from one sample, sequenced in a study of T-cell reconstitution after alpha-beta-depleted transplantation in children (dated by TCRdb to the mid-2010s). Library preparation used PCR. Instrument used: Illumina HiSeq 2500. TCR library preparation used molecular barcoding, with unique molecular identifiers applied to normalize quantification of the TCRbeta repertoire. Using fastp at Q25 and MiXCR, TCRdb reprocessed the public reads and kept productive beta chains. All rows with the same CDR3 protein become a single entry with the most common DNA and genes. Within this sample are around 370,000 distinct CDR3 sequences, with around 15% of them counted one time only. The ten largest clones add up to about 41% of the sample. The sample's treatment or condition label, in plain terms: allogeneic hematopoietic cell transplantation with graft depleted of TCRalphabeta T cells and CD19 B cells.

Source: PBMCs, mostly from graft donor cells, taken 360 days after TCRalphabeta/CD19-depleted stem cell transplant. The receptors stem from a male patient aged 2 to 9 who had a stem cell transplant for acute lymphoblastic leukemia, so the T cells may come from the graft donor.

The rearrangement uses TRBV19 and TRBJ1-6; D not certain. Looked up from germline, CDR1 is LNHDA and CDR2 is SQIVND (reference sequence). The V gene lost 3 bases and the J gene lost 7 bases, with 4 bases spanning the gap. The length of the CDR3 is 12 residues. The CDR3: CASSMGNSPLHF. The CDR3 DNA reads TGTGCCAGTAGTATGGGGAATTCACCCCTCCACTTT.

This clonotype showed up just a few times. V usage is TRBV20-1 and J usage is TRBJ1-5; D ambiguous. Germline V lookup: CDR1 DFQATT, CDR2 SNEGSKA (reference sequence). V lost 1 base to trimming and J lost 0 bases, with 7 bases between them. There are 14 residues in the CDR3. The CDR3 region is CSARVQTSNQPQHF. CDR3 sequence (DNA): TGCAGTGCTAGAGTCCAGACTAGCAATCAGCCCCAGCATTTT.

In this sample, this clonotype turned up a few times. V and J are TRBV9 and TRBJ2-7; D assignment may be TRBD1 or TRBD2 (5 bases each). CDR3 length equals 14 residues. V was pared by 0 bases and J by 6 bases, with 13 bases between. CDR1 is SGDLS and CDR2 is YYNGEE in the germline V gene. The CDR3 is CASSVAGSGAEQYF. The DNA of the CDR3 is TGTGCCAGCAGCGTAGCTGGGTCCGGGGCCGAGCAGTACTTC.

The chain has TRBV4-3 and TRBJ2-1, with unresolved D. V was clipped by 4 bases and J by 2 bases, with 15 bases between them. This CDR3 is 16 amino acids long. Germline V gives CDR1 LGHNA, CDR2 YSLEER. CDR3 sequence: CASSPLNAYPYNEQFF. The CDR3 DNA reads as TGCGCCAGCAGCCCCCTTAACGCGTACCCCTACAATGAGCAGTTCTTC.

This clonotype has more than one count but fewer than ten. The chain couples TRBV15 to TRBJ2-5; D gene ambiguous. Germline CDR1 is LNHNV and CDR2 is YYDKDF (reference sequence). With 3 bases removed from V and 5 bases from J, the gap between germline ends came to 7 bases. The CDR3 sequence is 12 residues long. CDR3 in DNA: TGTGCCACCAGCAGGATCGGTGAGACCCAGTACTTC. Its translation is CATSRIGETQYF.

CDR3 in DNA: TGCAGTGCTATCCTAATGGGCGGGATTATGAACACTGAAGCTTTCTTT. It encodes CSAILMGGIMNTEAFF. The rearrangement joins TRBV20-1 to TRBJ1-1; D remains ambiguous. Trimming removed 4 bases at V and 0 bases at J, with 18 bases between. CDR1 is DFQATT, CDR2 SNEGSKA, per germline (reference sequence). There are 16 residues in the CDR3.

The chain links TRBV7-2 to TRBJ2-6; D gene ambiguous. Trimming took off 6 bases at V and 1 base at J, with 10 bases between the two ends. Germline V gene sequence: CDR1 SGHTA, CDR2 FQGNSA. CDR3 size: 15 residues. The CDR3: CASRWSPSGANVLTF. CDR3 bases: TGTGCCAGCAGGTGGAGCCCATCTGGGGCCAACGTCCTGACTTTC.

This clonotype occurred a few times. This chain links TRBV5-1 with TRBJ2-7; TRBD1 is a possible D gene (6 bases). Trimming pared 1 base from V and 4 bases from J, leaving 15 bases between. CDR1 and CDR2 from the germline V gene are SGHRS and YFSETQ. This CDR3 has 15 residues. The CDR3 DNA sequence: TGCGCCAGCAGCTTGACAGGGACCTCAACGTACGAGCAGTACTTC. Translated: CASSLTGTSTYEQYF.

The chain carries TRBV6-1 and TRBJ2-3; D remains ambiguous. The germline CDR1 and CDR2 sequences are MNHNS and SASEGT. Trimming cost V 4 bases and J 1 base, with 9 bases left between them. The CDR3 loop spans 14 amino acids. Written as DNA, the CDR3 is TGTGCCAGCAGTGTCCGGCAGGGCACAGATACGCAGTATTTT. Translation: CASSVRQGTDTQYF.

This chain connects TRBV5-1 to TRBJ1-1; unclear D gene. Germline-derived CDR1 and CDR2 are SGHRS and YFSETQ. The CDR3 totals 14 residues. Trimming cost V 0 bases and J 1 base, with 7 bases left between them. CDR3 in DNA: TGCGCCAGCAGCTTGGCGCTCTCGAACACTGAAGCTTTCTTT. It yields the protein CASSLALSNTEAFF.